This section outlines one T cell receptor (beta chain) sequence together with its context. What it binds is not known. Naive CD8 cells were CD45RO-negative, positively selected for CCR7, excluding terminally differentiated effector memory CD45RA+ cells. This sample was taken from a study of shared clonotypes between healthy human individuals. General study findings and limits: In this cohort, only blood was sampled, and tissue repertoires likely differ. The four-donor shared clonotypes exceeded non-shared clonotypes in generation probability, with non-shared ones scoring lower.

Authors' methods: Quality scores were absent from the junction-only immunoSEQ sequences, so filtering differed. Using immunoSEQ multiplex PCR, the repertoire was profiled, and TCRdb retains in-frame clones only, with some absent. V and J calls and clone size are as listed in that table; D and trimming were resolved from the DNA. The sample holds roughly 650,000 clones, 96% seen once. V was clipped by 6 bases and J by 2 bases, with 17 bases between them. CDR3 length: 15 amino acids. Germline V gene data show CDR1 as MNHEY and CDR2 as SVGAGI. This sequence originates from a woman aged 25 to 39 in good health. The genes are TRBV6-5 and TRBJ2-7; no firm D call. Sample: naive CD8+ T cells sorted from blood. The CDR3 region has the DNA TGTGCCAGCAGCGCTGTGTTTGCCCAACCCTACGAGCAGTACTTC. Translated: CASSAVFAQPYEQYF.